A selection of T cell receptor beta chains follows, all from one sample in a study of T cells in tuberculosis. Profiling relied on immunoSEQ multiplex PCR, and the TCRdb table lists in-frame clones only, not all of them. The sample shows 23,000 or so clones, nearly 97% of them seen only once. The sequenced sample consisted of PBMCs. All receptors come from a donor aged 10-29 years with latent tuberculosis or without tuberculosis infection. The CDR3 runs from the conserved cysteine through the conserved F or W. Expanded clones are given a class, and other clones once, few, many or no size at all.

j_call: TRBJ2-1
clone_size: NA
v_call: TRBV5-4
cdr3_aa: CASSPGTGQFF

j_call: TRBJ2-5
clone_size: few
v_call: TRBV6-1
cdr3_aa: CASAGAGVGTQYF

j_call: TRBJ2-2
clone_size: NA
v_call: TRBV4-1
cdr3_aa: CASSKEVATGSGELFF

j_call: TRBJ2-5
clone_size: NA
v_call: TRBV4-2
cdr3_aa: CASSQERAGAQETQYF

j_call: TRBJ2-3
clone_size: NA
v_call: TRBV27
cdr3_aa: CASSLSFPRDRVGDTQYF

j_call: TRBJ2-3
clone_size: NA
v_call: TRBV5-1
cdr3_aa: CASSDRRGLADTQYF

j_call: TRBJ2-7
clone_size: NA
v_call: TRBV19
cdr3_aa: CASSIGAVGYEQYF

j_call: TRBJ2-7
clone_size: NA
v_call: TRBV19
cdr3_aa: CASSIPGLEQYF

j_call: TRBJ1-6
clone_size: NA
v_call: TRBV7-3
cdr3_aa: CASSSQGGNSPLHF

j_call: TRBJ1-5
clone_size: NA
v_call: TRBV11-2
cdr3_aa: CASSLRGGYGPQHF

j_call: TRBJ2-5
clone_size: NA
v_call: TRBV5-1
cdr3_aa: CASSPGGGAETQYF

j_call: TRBJ2-1
clone_size: NA
v_call: TRBV4-1
cdr3_aa: CASSQVTGSSYNEQFF

j_call: TRBJ1-2
clone_size: NA
v_call: TRBV29-1
cdr3_aa: CSVADRPRGSYGYTF

j_call: TRBJ1-2
clone_size: once
v_call: TRBV7-9
cdr3_aa: CASSHREFYGYTF

j_call: TRBJ2-1
clone_size: NA
v_call: TRBV6-1
cdr3_aa: CASSEAGGAGEQFF

j_call: TRBJ2-5
clone_size: NA
v_call: TRBV18
cdr3_aa: CASSAPGSQETQYF

j_call: TRBJ1-6
clone_size: once
v_call: TRBV4-1
cdr3_aa: CASRRQGPNSPLHF

j_call: TRBJ1-6
clone_size: NA
v_call: TRBV5-1
cdr3_aa: CASTSGGYNSPLHF

j_call: TRBJ2-2
clone_size: NA
v_call: TRBV6-1
cdr3_aa: CASRAGTPNTGELFF

j_call: TRBJ2-1
clone_size: once
v_call: TRBV5-1
cdr3_aa: CASSLVGGQRGVNEQFF

j_call: TRBJ2-7
clone_size: NA
v_call: TRBV27
cdr3_aa: CASSFRGQGYEQYF

j_call: TRBJ1-1
clone_size: NA
v_call: TRBV4-1
cdr3_aa: CASSPSGWQANTEAFF

j_call: TRBJ1-1
clone_size: NA
v_call: TRBV19
cdr3_aa: CASSNRGAAEAFF

j_call: TRBJ1-5
clone_size: NA
v_call: TRBV4-1
cdr3_aa: CASSQLGQGNQPQHF

j_call: TRBJ1-2
clone_size: NA
v_call: TRBV9
cdr3_aa: CASSVDGGAWHGYTF

j_call: TRBJ1-5
clone_size: once
v_call: TRBV4-2
cdr3_aa: CASSQEGGSGQPQHF

j_call: TRBJ1-6
clone_size: NA
v_call: TRBV19
cdr3_aa: CASSISGVENSPLHF

j_call: TRBJ1-2
clone_size: NA
v_call: TRBV6-1
cdr3_aa: CASSENGYGYTF

j_call: TRBJ1-2
clone_size: NA
v_call: TRBV2
cdr3_aa: CASKGDNYGYTF

j_call: TRBJ2-3
clone_size: NA
v_call: TRBV10-1
cdr3_aa: CASSRGGGDTDTQYF

j_call: TRBJ1-4
clone_size: NA
v_call: TRBV19
cdr3_aa: CATLDRVSREKLFF

j_call: TRBJ2-1
clone_size: NA
v_call: TRBV2
cdr3_aa: CASEGQGDDNEQFF

j_call: TRBJ2-1
clone_size: NA
v_call: TRBV5-4
cdr3_aa: CASRIIGGGPNNEQFF

j_call: TRBJ2-7
clone_size: once
v_call: TRBV10-3
cdr3_aa: CAISEASGGHYEQYF

j_call: TRBJ2-3
clone_size: NA
v_call: TRBV5-4
cdr3_aa: CASGVWSTDTQYF

j_call: TRBJ2-2
clone_size: once
v_call: TRBV10-3
cdr3_aa: CATKGAGELFF

j_call: TRBJ1-5
clone_size: NA
v_call: TRBV19
cdr3_aa: CASSMEGAGNQPQHF

j_call: TRBJ2-1
clone_size: NA
v_call: TRBV6-6
cdr3_aa: CASRTNRAQDEQFF

j_call: TRBJ2-7
clone_size: NA
v_call: TRBV5-6
cdr3_aa: CASRLGQVRSYEQYF

j_call: TRBJ2-5
clone_size: NA
v_call: TRBV6-1
cdr3_aa: CASSEALVAETQYF

j_call: TRBJ1-2
clone_size: NA
v_call: TRBV6-6
cdr3_aa: CASSSDRGGGYTF

j_call: TRBJ1-3
clone_size: NA
v_call: TRBV29-1
cdr3_aa: CSVESGNTIYF

j_call: TRBJ2-2
clone_size: NA
v_call: TRBV5-1
cdr3_aa: CASSLGLAPGELFF

j_call: TRBJ1-2
clone_size: NA
v_call: TRBV4-1
cdr3_aa: CASSQEAYRGAGQAHYGYTF

j_call: TRBJ2-4
clone_size: NA
v_call: TRBV27
cdr3_aa: CASGTGDTKNIQYF

j_call: TRBJ1-2
clone_size: NA
v_call: TRBV19
cdr3_aa: CASRPGGGAWGYTF

j_call: TRBJ1-1
clone_size: NA
v_call: TRBV11-1
cdr3_aa: CASTSGTEAFF

j_call: TRBJ1-1
clone_size: NA
v_call: TRBV5-1
cdr3_aa: CASSPAVFHTEAFF

j_call: TRBJ2-1
clone_size: NA
v_call: TRBV19
cdr3_aa: CATKADRGTDNEQFF

j_call: TRBJ2-5
clone_size: NA
v_call: TRBV6-5
cdr3_aa: CASRTSGRQETQYF

j_call: TRBJ1-5
clone_size: few
v_call: TRBV7-8
cdr3_aa: CASSLRIWGRQPQHF

j_call: TRBJ1-1
clone_size: NA
v_call: TRBV7-9
cdr3_aa: CASSHDRGALDTEAFF